These 18 T cell receptor beta chains share one sample of origin, sequenced in a study of long-term antiretroviral therapy in people with HIV. Runs used v3.0 of the immunoSEQ assay and were done at survey level. TCRdb's copy holds only in-frame clones and misses some; the assay was immunoSEQ multiplex PCR. Found here are 20,000 to 25,000 clones, approximately 78% of them singletons; the top ten hold 4.5% to 6.5%. The sequencing here drew on unsorted PBMCs, taken 0.2 years after starting antiretroviral therapy. The receptors shown here come from a young woman with HIV.

The chain combines TRBV4-1 with TRBJ1-2, with a weak D call TRBD1 (5 bases). The V end lost 0 bases, the J end lost 4 bases, and 9 bases lay between the germline ends. The V gene's germline CDR1 is MGHRA and CDR2 YSYEKL. The CDR3 is made up of 14 amino acids. The CDR3 DNA reads as TGCGCCAGCAGCCAAGATCGGGGGTTCTATGGCTACACCTTC. It is translated as CASSQDRGFYGYTF.

The chain is built from TRBV2 and TRBJ2-7; D perhaps matches TRBD1 (6 bases). The CDR3 is 11 amino acids. The V end lost 10 bases, the J end lost 4 bases, and 11 bases lay between the germline ends. Looked up from germline, CDR1 is SNHLY and CDR2 is FYNNEI. CDR3 DNA sequence: TGTGCCACCCAGGACAGTTACGAGCAGTACGTC. Protein product: CATQDSYEQYV.

About this clone: Other DNA sequences in this specimen translate into the identical CDR3. V and J are TRBV30 and TRBJ1-2; D is possibly TRBD1 (6 bases). Trimming shortened V by 3 bases and J by 0 bases, and 23 bases separated the two germline ends. Per the germline V gene, CDR1 is GTSNPN and CDR2 is SVGIG (reference sequence). This CDR3 contains 18 residues. The CDR3 region has the DNA TGTGCCTGGAGACAAGGGCAGGGGAAATGGGAAGCTAACTATGGCTACACCTTC. This codes for CAWRQGQGKWEANYGYTF.

The rearrangement links TRBV6-5 to TRBJ2-1; D uncertain. V was clipped by 5 bases and J by 5 bases, with 4 bases between them. There are 11 residues in the CDR3. Germline CDR1 is MNHEY and CDR2 is SVGAGI. CDR3 sequence reads: CASSQNNEQFF. CDR3 coding DNA: TGTGCCAGCAGTCAGAACAATGAGCAGTTCTTC.

Here the CDR3 DNA reads TGCAGCGTGGGCTTAGGGTTTAATGAGCAGTTCTTC. Translation: CSVGLGFNEQFF. The rearrangement joins TRBV29-1 to TRBJ2-1; D is undetermined. Germline values: CDR1 SQVTM, CDR2 ANQGSEA. V was pared by 6 bases and J by 7 bases, with 13 bases between. The CDR3 is 12 residues long.

V and J are TRBV11-1 and TRBJ2-6; unclear D gene. CDR1 is SGHAT, CDR2 FQDESV, per germline (reference sequence). The V end lost 8 bases, the J end lost 4 bases, and 15 bases lay between the germline ends. CDR3 length equals 15 residues. The CDR3 is CASQNRVSGANVLTF. Here the CDR3 DNA reads TGTGCCAGCCAGAATCGGGTTTCAGGGGCCAACGTCCTGACTTTC.

The chain is built from TRBV10-3 and TRBJ2-2, with a tentative D call TRBD1 (6 bases). The length of the CDR3 is 14 residues. The V end lost 5 bases, the J end lost 4 bases, and 11 bases lay between the germline ends. CDR1 is ENHRY, CDR2 SYGVKD, per germline. The CDR3 here is CAISWEGGTGELFF. CDR3 in DNA: TGTGCCATCAGTTGGGAAGGGGGCACCGGGGAGCTGTTTTTT.

The chain has TRBV7-8 and TRBJ2-7; D unclear. Germline V CDR1 and CDR2: SGHVS, FQNEAQ. This CDR3 comprises 14 residues. Trimming took off 1 base at V and 2 bases at J, with 9 bases between the two ends. The CDR3 DNA reads as TGTGCCAGCAGCTTAGTGGGAACACCCTACGAGCAGTACTTC. Protein product: CASSLVGTPYEQYF.

This clone was picked up one time. The chain combines TRBV30 with TRBJ1-2; D is undetermined. Germline V gene lookup returns CDR1 GTSNPN and CDR2 SVGIG (reference sequence). V was clipped by 2 bases and J by 5 bases, with 12 bases between them. The CDR3 spans 13 residues. DNA of the CDR3: TGTGCCTGGAGTCAAAAAGGTGGATATGGCTACACCTTC. Translation gives CAWSQKGGYGYTF.

In its sample, this clone was seen once. This chain connects TRBV6-6 to TRBJ2-1; no firm D call. The CDR3 spans 13 residues. Trimming removed 2 bases at V and 5 bases at J, with 7 bases between. The germline gives CDR1 MNHNY, CDR2 SVGAGI (reference sequence). DNA of the CDR3: TGTGCCAGCAGTTACAGCAAAAACAATGAGCAGTTCTTC. Its translation is CASSYSKNNEQFF.

The CDR3 bases are TGTGCCTACCTCGGGACTCGGAGGACCCAGTACTTC. Protein sequence: CAYLGTRRTQYF. The chain combines TRBV30 with TRBJ2-5; the D gene is possibly TRBD2 (6 bases). The CDR3 runs 12 residues. V lost 7 bases and J lost 7, with 16 bases in between. Germline V lookup: CDR1 GTSNPN, CDR2 SVGIG (reference sequence). The full variable domain, its missing parts supplied by reference TRBV30 and TRBJ2-5, is SQTIHQWPATLVQPVGSPLSLECTVEGTSNPNLYWYRQAAGRGLQLLFYSVGIGQISSEVPQNLSASRPQDRQFILSSKKLLLSDSGFYLCAYLGTRRTQYFGPGTRLLVL.

The V gene is TRBV7-2, the J gene TRBJ2-1; D is unresolved. Germline CDR1 and CDR2: SGHTA and FQGNSA. The CDR3 loop spans 13 amino acids. V was pared by 1 base and J by 3 bases, with 4 bases between. CDR3 protein: CASSLDSYNEQFF. Here the CDR3 DNA reads TGTGCCAGCAGCTTAGACAGCTACAATGAGCAGTTCTTC.

The J gene is TRBJ2-2, the V gene TRBV27; tentative D call: TRBD1 (6 bases). V was shortened by 8 bases and J by 7 bases, with 14 bases between the two germline ends. Germline CDR1 and CDR2: MNHEY and SMNVEV (reference sequence). The CDR3 runs to 13 residues. Here the CDR3 reads CASCQGKGGELFF. In nucleotides, the CDR3 is TGTGCCAGCTGTCAGGGGAAAGGCGGGGAGCTGTTTTTT.

On this clone: Other DNA sequences in the sample encode the same CDR3. V gene TRBV19 combines with J gene TRBJ1-1; D is unclear. This CDR3 has 13 residues. CDR1 is LNHDA, CDR2 SQIVND, per germline (reference sequence). Trimming cost V 5 bases and J 1 base, with 8 bases left between them. The CDR3 DNA reads TGTGCCAGTAGTCCATCGGGGAACACTGAAGCTTTCTTT. Encoded protein: CASSPSGNTEAFF.

The V and J genes are TRBV18 and TRBJ1-1; D is uncertain. Germline loops: CDR1 KGHSH, CDR2 LQKENI. This CDR3 is 13 amino acids long. Trimming took off 3 bases at V and 3 bases at J, with 8 bases between the two ends. The CDR3 nucleotides read TGTGCCAGCTCACCTCGGTTGGACACTGAAGCTTTCTTT. It yields the protein CASSPRLDTEAFF.

J is TRBJ1-3 and V is TRBV19; possibly TRBD1 for D (5 bases). This CDR3 is 15 amino acids long. Germline CDR1 is LNHDA and CDR2 is SQIVND (reference sequence). Trimming took off 3 bases at V and 2 bases at J, with 11 bases between the two ends. CDR3 in amino acids: CASSIDRAPGNTIYF. CDR3 in DNA: TGTGCCAGTAGTATCGACAGAGCCCCTGGAAACACCATATATTTT.

The rearrangement uses TRBV6-6 and TRBJ1-1; maybe TRBD1 (6 bases). CDR1 is MNHNY and CDR2 is SVGAGI in the germline V gene (reference sequence). V lost 6 bases and J 11 bases, leaving 16 bases between the germline ends. The CDR3 sequence is 12 residues long. CDR3 region: CASSPDRPEAFF. In DNA form, the CDR3 reads TGTGCCAGCAGCCCCGACAGGCCCGAGGCTTTCTTT.

This chain uses TRBV12-5 with TRBJ1-3; D gene ambiguous. The V end was cut by 7 bases, the J end by 4 bases, with 11 bases between. Germline loops: CDR1 LGHNT, CDR2 FRNRAP. The CDR3 covers 13 residues. CDR3 nucleotide sequence: TGTGCTAGTGAACCCGGGTTCGGAAACACCATATATTTT. Its translation: CASEPGFGNTIYF.